This TCR beta chain was sequenced in a study of cytomegalovirus exposure and HLA in healthy donors. A note on this clone: Its antigen is unidentified.

Germline CDR1 MNHNS, CDR2 SASEGT. Trimming took off 8 bases at V and 0 bases at J, with 5 bases between the two ends. There are 12 residues in the CDR3. Study-level results: Many donors carried some public TCRs, although rarity characterized most TCR sequences.

PCR primers comprised 60 Vbeta and 13 Jbeta primers. Produced via immunoSEQ multiplex PCR; TCRdb's table is partial and in-frame only. The sample gives 250,000 to 300,000 clones, about nine tenths of which show up once; 1.7% is in the top ten. The rearrangement links TRBV6-1 to TRBJ2-1, with D hard to call. This sequence originates from a girl between 2 and 10 years old in good health and CMV-seronegative. Sequenced sample: PBMCs. DNA of the CDR3: TGTGCCAGCCCGAGCTCCTACAATGAGCAGTTCTTC. This encodes CASPSSYNEQFF.